The 5 T cell receptor beta chains below were found in one sample sequenced in a study of shared clonotypes between healthy human individuals. The protocol was immunoSEQ multiplex PCR, while the TCRdb copy is restricted to in-frame clones and leaves out a portion. The table includes about 2,500,000 clones, about 92% detected once. Source material: naive CD4+ T cells sorted from blood. Noted subset: CD45RA+ positively selected. These receptors all stem from a young man in good health.

The V gene is TRBV4-3, the J gene TRBJ2-7; 9 nucleotides line up with TRBD1. The germline V gene has CDR1 LGHNA and CDR2 YSLEER. Trimming removed 4 bases from V and 0 bases from J; junction bases left unmatched: 4. The CDR3 covers 15 residues. CDR3 coding DNA: TGCGCCAGCAGCCTCCGACAGGGGGGCTCCTACGAGCAGTACTTC. Its translation: CASSLRQGGSYEQYF.

The chain carries TRBV6-5 and TRBJ2-7; D unresolved. Trimming cost V 7 bases and J 7 bases, with 14 bases left between them. The CDR3 is 12 amino acids. Germline V gene sequence: CDR1 MNHEY, CDR2 SVGAGI. The CDR3 sequence: CASNSGVGEQYF. The CDR3 DNA is TGTGCCAGCAATTCCGGTGTCGGGGAGCAGTACTTC.

This rearrangement joins TRBV5-1 to TRBJ1-1; 7 bases line up with TRBD1. The CDR3 runs to 15 residues. CDR1 SGHRS and CDR2 YFSETQ come from the germline V gene. The trim removed 2 bases at V and 10 bases at J, leaving 14 bases unmatched. The CDR3 loop reads CASSLQAGTVLRAFF. CDR3 coding DNA: TGCGCCAGCAGCTTACAAGCCGGGACAGTATTACGAGCTTTCTTT.

The V call is TRBV28, the J call TRBJ1-2; the D gene is possibly TRBD1 (6 bases). The V and J ends lost 5 bases and 8 bases respectively, with 18 bases between them. The CDR3 spans 14 residues. Germline V lookup: CDR1 MDHEN, CDR2 SYDVKM. This chain's CDR3 is CASSMGAGDRGYTF. Written as DNA, the CDR3 is TGTGCCAGCAGTATGGGAGCAGGGGATAGAGGCTACACCTTC.

As DNA, the CDR3 is TGTGCCAGCAGGGGGACGAGGACGTTACCCCTCCACTTT. Its translation: CASRGTRTLPLHF. The chain carries TRBV28 and TRBJ1-6; D may be TRBD1 (5 bases). The germline V and J ends were trimmed by 6 bases and 12 bases, with 15 bases remaining between them. This CDR3 is 13 amino acids long. Germline assignment: CDR1 MDHEN and CDR2 SYDVKM.